The clone carrying this T cell receptor beta chain turned up a few times. The antigen remains undetermined. This CDR3 is 16 amino acids long. V dropped 5 bases and J dropped 0; count of bases not matched to a gene: 8. CDR1 is SEHNR, CDR2 FQNEAQ, per germline (reference sequence). Every isolated RNA sample was fully reverse transcribed, so sequencing captured expressed TCRB transcripts. TCRdb's table, derived via immunoSEQ multiplex PCR, lists solely in-frame clones and lacks some. The table records about 140,000 clones, 6% to 7.5% of them present only once. This sample is part of a study of beta chain features in type 1 diabetes. Study results and limitations: Insertion counts at VDJ junctions were lower in type 1 diabetes patients, who also showed more deletions there.

The rearrangement joins TRBV7-9 to TRBJ2-3; 7 positions agree with TRBD2. Sequenced input: central memory CD4+ T cells from blood. This TCR came from a woman younger than 45 in good health. The CDR3, as DNA: TGTGCCAGCAGCCCTCTTAATAGCGGGAGCACAGATACGCAGTATTTT. As protein: CASSPLNSGSTDTQYF.